One TCR beta chain is described in this entry. Antigen specificity is unknown. This entry belongs to a study of T-cell memory formation after mild COVID-19. Whole-study context: The TCR clusters were mostly specific to one donor. Points from the study as a whole: CM and EM subsets held most contracting CD4+ clones; EMRA held CD8+ ones.

TCRdb reanalysed the 5' RACE reads using MiXCR and keeps one entry per CDR3 protein. The profile covers about 340,000 distinct CDR3 sequences, with roughly 13% appearing a single time and about 22% taken by the ten largest. Trimming left V 3 bases short and J 4 bases short, with 16 bases between. This CDR3 contains 15 residues. Germline values: CDR1 SGDLS, CDR2 YYNGEE. This sequence was found in a man younger than 35 who had mild COVID-19 (a few samples of this study predate the infection). Cell type and time point are not known. J is TRBJ1-2 and V is TRBV9; D is possibly TRBD1 (6 bases). The sequenced sample was PBMCs or a T cell subset sorted from them (not recorded which). CDR3 sequence (DNA): TGTGCCAGCAGCGAATCCCCGACAGGCGGCTATGGCTACACCTTC. This gives the protein CASSESPTGGYGYTF. The variable domain in full, completed from reference TRBV9 and TRBJ1-2, reads DSGVTQTPKHLITATGQRVTLRCSPRSGDLSVYWYQQSLDQGLQFLIQYYNGEERAKGNILERFSAQQFPDLHSELNLSSLELGDSALYFCASSESPTGGYGYTFGSGTRLTVV.